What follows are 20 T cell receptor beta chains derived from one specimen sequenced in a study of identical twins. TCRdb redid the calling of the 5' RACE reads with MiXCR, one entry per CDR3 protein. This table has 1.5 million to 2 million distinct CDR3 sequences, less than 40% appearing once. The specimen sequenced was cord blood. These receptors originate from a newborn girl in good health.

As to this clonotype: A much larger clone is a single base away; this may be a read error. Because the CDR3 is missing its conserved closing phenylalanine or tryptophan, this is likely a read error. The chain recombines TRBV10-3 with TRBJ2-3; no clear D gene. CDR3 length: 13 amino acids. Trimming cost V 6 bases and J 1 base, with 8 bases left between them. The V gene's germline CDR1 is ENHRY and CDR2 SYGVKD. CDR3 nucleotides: TGTGCCATCAGCCGGCGTGGCACAGATACGCAGTATATT. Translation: CAISRRGTDTQYI.

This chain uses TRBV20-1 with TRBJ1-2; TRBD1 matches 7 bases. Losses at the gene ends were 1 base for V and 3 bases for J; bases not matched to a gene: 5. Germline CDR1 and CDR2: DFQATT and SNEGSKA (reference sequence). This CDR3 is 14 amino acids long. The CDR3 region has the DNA TGCAGTGCTAGAGCCCGACAGGGTGACTATGGCTACACCTTC. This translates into CSARARQGDYGYTF.

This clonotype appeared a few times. Written as DNA, the CDR3 is TGTGCCAGCCTAAGAGATCCGACAGGGGTCACAGATACGCAGTATTTT. Protein: CASLRDPTGVTDTQYF. The chain carries TRBV28 and TRBJ2-3; 8 bases fit TRBD1. Germline V gene lookup returns CDR1 MDHEN and CDR2 SYDVKM. Germline trimming cut 8 bases from V and 2 bases from J; bases unmatched to any gene: 12. The CDR3 runs to 16 residues.

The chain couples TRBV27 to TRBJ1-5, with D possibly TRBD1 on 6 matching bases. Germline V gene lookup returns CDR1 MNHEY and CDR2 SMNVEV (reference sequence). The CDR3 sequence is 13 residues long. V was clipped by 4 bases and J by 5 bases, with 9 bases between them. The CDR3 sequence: CASSWNRDQPQHF. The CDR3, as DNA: TGTGCCAGCAGTTGGAACAGGGATCAGCCCCAGCATTTT.

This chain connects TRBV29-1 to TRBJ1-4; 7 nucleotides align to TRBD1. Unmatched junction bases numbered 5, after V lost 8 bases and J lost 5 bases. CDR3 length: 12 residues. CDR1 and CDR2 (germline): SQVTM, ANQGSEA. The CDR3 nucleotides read TGCAGCACGACAGGGCTGAATGAAAAACTGTTTTTT. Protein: CSTTGLNEKLFF.

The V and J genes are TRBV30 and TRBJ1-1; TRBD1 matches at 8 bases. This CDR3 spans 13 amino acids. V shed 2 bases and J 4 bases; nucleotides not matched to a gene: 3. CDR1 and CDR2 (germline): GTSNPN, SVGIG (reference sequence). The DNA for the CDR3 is TGTGCCTGGAGTCGCCAGGGGGCCACTGAAGCTTTCTTT. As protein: CAWSRQGATEAFF.

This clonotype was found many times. The CDR3 protein is CASNYRGEQFF. The DNA of the CDR3 is TGTGCCAGCAACTACAGGGGTGAGCAGTTCTTC. V gene TRBV12-3 or TRBV12-4 combines with J gene TRBJ2-1; 7 bases are a match to TRBD1. V lost 7 bases, J lost 9 bases, and 3 bases stayed unmatched. The CDR3 extends over 11 amino acids.

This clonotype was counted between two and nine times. This CDR3 is CASSTGDFNSPLHF. The CDR3 nucleotides are TGTGCCAGCAGTACAGGGGACTTTAATTCACCCCTCCACTTT. V and J are TRBV6-1 and TRBJ1-6; 7 bases are shared with TRBD1. J gave up 6 bases and V 5 bases, and 4 bases lay outside the gene matches. The germline gives CDR1 MNHNS, CDR2 SASEGT. The CDR3 contains 14 residues.

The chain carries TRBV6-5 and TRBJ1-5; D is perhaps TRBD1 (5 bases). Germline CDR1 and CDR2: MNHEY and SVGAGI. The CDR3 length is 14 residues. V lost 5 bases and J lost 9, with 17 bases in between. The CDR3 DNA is TGTGCCAGCAGTCCGGGGACCTTCGGAATGCCCCAGCATTTT. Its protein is CASSPGTFGMPQHF.

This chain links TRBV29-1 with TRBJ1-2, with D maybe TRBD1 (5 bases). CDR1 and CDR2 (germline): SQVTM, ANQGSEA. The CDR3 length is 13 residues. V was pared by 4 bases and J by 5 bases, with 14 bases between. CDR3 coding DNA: TGCAGCGTTGTAACCGACAGCCCATATGGCTACACCTTC. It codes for CSVVTDSPYGYTF.

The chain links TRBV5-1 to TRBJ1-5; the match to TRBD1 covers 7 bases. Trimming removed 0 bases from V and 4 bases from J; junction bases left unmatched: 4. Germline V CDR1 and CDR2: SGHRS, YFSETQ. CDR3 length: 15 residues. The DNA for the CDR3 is TGCGCCAGCAGCTTGGACAGGGGTGATAATCAGCCCCAGCATTTT. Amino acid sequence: CASSLDRGDNQPQHF.

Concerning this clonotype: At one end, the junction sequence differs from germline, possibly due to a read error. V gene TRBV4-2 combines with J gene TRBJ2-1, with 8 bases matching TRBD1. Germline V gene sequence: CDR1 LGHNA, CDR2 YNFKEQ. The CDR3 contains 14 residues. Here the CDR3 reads CASSEGQGKNEQFF. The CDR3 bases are TGTGCAAGCAGCGAAGGACAGGGAAAGAATGAGCAGTTCTTC.

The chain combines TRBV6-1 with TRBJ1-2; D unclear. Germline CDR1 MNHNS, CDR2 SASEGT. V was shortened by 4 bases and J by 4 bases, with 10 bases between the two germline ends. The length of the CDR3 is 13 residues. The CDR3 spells CASSGTSPYGYTF. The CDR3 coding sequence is TGTGCCAGCAGTGGTACGAGCCCCTATGGCTACACCTTC.

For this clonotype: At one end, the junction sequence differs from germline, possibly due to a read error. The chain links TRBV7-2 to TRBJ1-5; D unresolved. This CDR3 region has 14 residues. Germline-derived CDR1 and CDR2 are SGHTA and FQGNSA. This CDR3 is CASSLVYVDQPRHF. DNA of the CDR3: TGTGCCAGCAGCTTAGTTTACGTAGATCAGCCCCGGCATTTT.

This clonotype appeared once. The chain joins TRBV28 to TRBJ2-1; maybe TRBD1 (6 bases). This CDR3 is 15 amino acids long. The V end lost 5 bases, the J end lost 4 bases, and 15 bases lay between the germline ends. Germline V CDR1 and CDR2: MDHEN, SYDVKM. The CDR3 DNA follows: TGTGCCAGCAGTCATTTAGGGCAGGGGTACAATGAGCAGTTCTTC. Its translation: CASSHLGQGYNEQFF.

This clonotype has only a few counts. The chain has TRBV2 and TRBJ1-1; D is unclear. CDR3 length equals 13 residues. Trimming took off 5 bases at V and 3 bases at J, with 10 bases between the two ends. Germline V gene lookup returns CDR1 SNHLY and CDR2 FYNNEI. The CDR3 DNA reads TGTGCCAGCAGTAGTACGTCGGACACTGAAGCTTTCTTT. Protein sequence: CASSSTSDTEAFF.

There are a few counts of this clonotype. CDR3 region: CSALVFGGAPGYTF. The CDR3 bases are TGCAGTGCTTTGGTGTTCGGGGGGGCGCCTGGCTACACCTTC. The chain employs TRBV20-1 and TRBJ1-2; possible D gene TRBD1, 6 bases. Trimming stripped 5 bases from V and 7 bases from J, with 20 bases between. Germline lookup yields CDR1 DFQATT and CDR2 SNEGSKA (reference sequence). There are 14 residues in the CDR3.

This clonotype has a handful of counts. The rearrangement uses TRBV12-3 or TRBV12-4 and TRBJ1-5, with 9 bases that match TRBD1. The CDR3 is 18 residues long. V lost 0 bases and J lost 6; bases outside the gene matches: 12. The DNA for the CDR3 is TGTGCCAGCAGTTTAGCGCCATACTTGCCGACAGGGGGTCAGCCCCAGCATTTT. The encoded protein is CASSLAPYLPTGGQPQHF.

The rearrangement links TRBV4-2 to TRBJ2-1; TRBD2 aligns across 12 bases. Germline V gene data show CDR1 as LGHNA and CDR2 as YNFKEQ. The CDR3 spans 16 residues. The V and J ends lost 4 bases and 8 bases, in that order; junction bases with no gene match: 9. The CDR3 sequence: CASSLRTSGARYEQFF. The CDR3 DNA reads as TGTGCCAGCAGCCTCCGGACTAGCGGGGCAAGGTATGAGCAGTTCTTC.

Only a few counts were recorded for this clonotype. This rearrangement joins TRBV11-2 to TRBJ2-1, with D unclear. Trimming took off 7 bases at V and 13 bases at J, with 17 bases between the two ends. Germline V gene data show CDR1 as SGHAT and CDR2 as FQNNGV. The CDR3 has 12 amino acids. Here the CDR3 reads CASTHSGVSQFF. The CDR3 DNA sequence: TGTGCCAGCACCCACTCTGGCGTCTCACAGTTCTTC.